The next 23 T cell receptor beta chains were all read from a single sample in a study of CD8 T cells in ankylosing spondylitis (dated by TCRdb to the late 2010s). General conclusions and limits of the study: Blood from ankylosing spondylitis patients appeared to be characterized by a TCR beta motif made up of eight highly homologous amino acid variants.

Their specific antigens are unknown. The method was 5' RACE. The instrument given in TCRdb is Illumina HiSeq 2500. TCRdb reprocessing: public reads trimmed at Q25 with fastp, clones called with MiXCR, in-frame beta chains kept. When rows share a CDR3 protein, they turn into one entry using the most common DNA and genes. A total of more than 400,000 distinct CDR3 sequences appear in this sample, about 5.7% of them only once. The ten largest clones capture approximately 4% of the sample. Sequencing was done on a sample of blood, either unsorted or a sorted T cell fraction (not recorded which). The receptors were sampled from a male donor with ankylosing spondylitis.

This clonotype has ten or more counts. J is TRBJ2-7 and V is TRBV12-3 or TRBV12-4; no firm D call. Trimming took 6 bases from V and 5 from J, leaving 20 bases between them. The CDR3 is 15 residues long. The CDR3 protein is CASSIVHPPWNEQYF. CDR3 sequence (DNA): TGTGCCAGCAGCATTGTGCACCCCCCATGGAACGAGCAGTACTTC.

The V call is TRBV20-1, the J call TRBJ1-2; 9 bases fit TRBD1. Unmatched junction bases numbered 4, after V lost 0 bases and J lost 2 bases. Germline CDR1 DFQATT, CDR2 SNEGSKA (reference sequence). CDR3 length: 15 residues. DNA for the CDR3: TGCAGTGCTAGAGACCACAGGGGGCTCAACTATGGCTACACCTTC. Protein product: CSARDHRGLNYGYTF.

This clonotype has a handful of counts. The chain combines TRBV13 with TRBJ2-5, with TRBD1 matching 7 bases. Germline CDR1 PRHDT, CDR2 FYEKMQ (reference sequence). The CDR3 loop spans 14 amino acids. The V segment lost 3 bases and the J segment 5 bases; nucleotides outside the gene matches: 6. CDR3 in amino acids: CASSFGQVLETQYF. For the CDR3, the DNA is TGTGCCAGCAGCTTCGGACAGGTGTTGGAGACCCAGTACTTC.

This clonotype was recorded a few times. The CDR3 DNA reads TGCGCCAGCAGCCGTTTCCGGGTCTACCAAGAGACCCAGTACTTC. Translation: CASSRFRVYQETQYF. This chain uses TRBV4-1 with TRBJ2-5, with D unresolved. Germline V gene data show CDR1 as MGHRA and CDR2 as YSYEKL. The CDR3 is 15 residues long. Trimming removed 4 bases from V and 0 bases from J, with 12 bases in between.

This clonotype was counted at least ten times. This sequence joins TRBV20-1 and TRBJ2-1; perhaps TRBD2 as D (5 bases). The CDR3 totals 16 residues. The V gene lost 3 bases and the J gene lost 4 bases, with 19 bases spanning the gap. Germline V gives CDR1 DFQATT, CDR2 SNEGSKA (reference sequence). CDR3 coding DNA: TGCAGTGCTAGCGGTTCTCGAGGGAGTTCGTACAATGAGCAGTTCTTC. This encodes CSASGSRGSSYNEQFF.

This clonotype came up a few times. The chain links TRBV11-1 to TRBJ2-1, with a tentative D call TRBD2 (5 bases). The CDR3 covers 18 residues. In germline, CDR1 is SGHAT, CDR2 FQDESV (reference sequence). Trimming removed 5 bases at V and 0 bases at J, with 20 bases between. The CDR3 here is CASSPTPFTGSSYNEQFF. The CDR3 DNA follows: TGTGCCAGCAGCCCAACCCCTTTTACGGGGAGCTCCTACAATGAGCAGTTCTTC. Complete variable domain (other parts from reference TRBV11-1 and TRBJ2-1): EAEVAQSPRYKITEKSQAVAFWCDPISGHATLYWYRQILGQGPELLVQFQDESVVDDSQLPKDRFSAERLKGVDSTLKIQPAELGDSAMYLCASSPTPFTGSSYNEQFFGPGTRLTVL.

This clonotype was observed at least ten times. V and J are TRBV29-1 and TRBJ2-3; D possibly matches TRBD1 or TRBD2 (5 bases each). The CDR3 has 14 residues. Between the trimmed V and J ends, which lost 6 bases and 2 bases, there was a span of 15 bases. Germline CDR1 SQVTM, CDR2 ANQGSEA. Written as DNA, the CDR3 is TGCAGCGTGGACCGTCAGGGAGTCACAGATACGCAGTATTTT. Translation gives CSVDRQGVTDTQYF.

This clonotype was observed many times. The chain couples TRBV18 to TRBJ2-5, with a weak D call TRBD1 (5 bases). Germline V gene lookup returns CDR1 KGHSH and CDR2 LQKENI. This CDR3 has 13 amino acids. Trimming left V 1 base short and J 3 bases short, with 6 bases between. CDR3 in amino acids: CASSPRQKETQYF. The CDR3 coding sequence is TGTGCCAGCTCACCACGACAGAAAGAGACCCAGTACTTC.

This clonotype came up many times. In DNA form, the CDR3 reads TGTGCCAGCAGTTACTACTGGACAGGGCGGAACACTGAAGCTTTCTTT. It yields the protein CASSYYWTGRNTEAFF. V and J are TRBV6-5 and TRBJ1-1; 8 bases match TRBD1. In germline, CDR1 is MNHEY, CDR2 SVGAGI. Trimming removed 1 base from V and 1 base from J; junction bases left unmatched: 5. This CDR3 has 16 amino acids.

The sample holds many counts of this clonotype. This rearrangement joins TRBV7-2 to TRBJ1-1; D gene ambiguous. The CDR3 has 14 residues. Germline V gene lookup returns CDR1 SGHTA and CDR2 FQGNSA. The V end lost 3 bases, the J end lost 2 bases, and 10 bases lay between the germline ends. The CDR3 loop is CASSFFPINTEAFF. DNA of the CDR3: TGTGCCAGCAGCTTTTTCCCGATAAACACTGAAGCTTTCTTT.

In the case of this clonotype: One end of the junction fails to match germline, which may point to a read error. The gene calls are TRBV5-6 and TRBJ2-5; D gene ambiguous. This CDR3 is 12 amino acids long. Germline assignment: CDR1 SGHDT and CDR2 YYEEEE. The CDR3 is CAGSLLRETQYF. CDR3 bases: TGTGCCGGCAGCTTGCTGCGAGAGACCCAGTACTTC.

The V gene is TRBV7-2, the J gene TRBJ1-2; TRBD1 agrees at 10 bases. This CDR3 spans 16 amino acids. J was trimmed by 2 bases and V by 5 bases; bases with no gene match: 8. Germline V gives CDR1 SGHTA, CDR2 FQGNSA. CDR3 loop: CASSPPGQGKNYGYTF. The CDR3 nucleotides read TGTGCCAGCAGCCCCCCGGGACAGGGGAAGAACTATGGCTACACCTTC.

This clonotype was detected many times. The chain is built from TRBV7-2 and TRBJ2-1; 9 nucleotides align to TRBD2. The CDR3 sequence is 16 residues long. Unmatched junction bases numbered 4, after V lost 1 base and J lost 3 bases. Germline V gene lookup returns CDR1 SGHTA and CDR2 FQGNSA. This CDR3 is CASSLVSGGHYNEQFF. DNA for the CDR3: TGTGCCAGCAGCTTAGTCAGCGGGGGGCACTACAATGAGCAGTTCTTC.

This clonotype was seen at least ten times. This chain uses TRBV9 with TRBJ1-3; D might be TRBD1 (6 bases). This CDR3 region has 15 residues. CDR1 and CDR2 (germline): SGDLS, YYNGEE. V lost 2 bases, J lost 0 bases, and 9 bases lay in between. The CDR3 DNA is TGTGCCAGCAGCGTCAGCAGGGGCTCTGGAAACACCATATATTTT. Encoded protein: CASSVSRGSGNTIYF.

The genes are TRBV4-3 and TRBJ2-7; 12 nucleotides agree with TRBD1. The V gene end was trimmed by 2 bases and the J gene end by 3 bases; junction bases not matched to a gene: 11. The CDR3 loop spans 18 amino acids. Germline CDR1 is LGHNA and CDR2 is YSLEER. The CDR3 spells CASSQRVGGTGGFYEQYF. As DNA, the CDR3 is TGCGCCAGCAGCCAAAGAGTAGGCGGGACAGGGGGCTTCTACGAGCAGTACTTC.

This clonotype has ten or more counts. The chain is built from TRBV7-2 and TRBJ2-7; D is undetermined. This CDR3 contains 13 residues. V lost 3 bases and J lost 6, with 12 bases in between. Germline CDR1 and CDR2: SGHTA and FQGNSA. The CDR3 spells CASSFTSSGEQYF. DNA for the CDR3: TGTGCCAGCAGCTTTACGAGTTCGGGCGAGCAGTACTTC.

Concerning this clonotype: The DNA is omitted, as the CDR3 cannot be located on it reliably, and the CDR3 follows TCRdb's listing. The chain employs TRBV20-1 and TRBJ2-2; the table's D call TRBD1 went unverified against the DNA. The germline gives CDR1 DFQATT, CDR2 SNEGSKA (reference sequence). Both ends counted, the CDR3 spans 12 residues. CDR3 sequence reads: CSAGQGTGSCFF.

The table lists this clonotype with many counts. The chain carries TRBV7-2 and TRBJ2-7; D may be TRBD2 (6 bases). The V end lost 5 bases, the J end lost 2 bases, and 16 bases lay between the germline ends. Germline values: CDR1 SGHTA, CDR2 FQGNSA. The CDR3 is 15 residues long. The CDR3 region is CASSSDGSGAYEQYF. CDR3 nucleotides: TGTGCCAGCAGCAGTGACGGGAGTGGGGCCTACGAGCAGTACTTC.

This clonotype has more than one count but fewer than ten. The CDR3 loop reads CASSLPIEETQYF. The CDR3 bases are TGTGCCAGCAGTTTACCCATCGAAGAGACCCAGTACTTC. V gene TRBV28 combines with J gene TRBJ2-5; D gene ambiguous. V shed 2 bases and J shed 3 bases, with 7 bases lying between them. The germline V gene has CDR1 MDHEN and CDR2 SYDVKM. The CDR3 has 13 residues.

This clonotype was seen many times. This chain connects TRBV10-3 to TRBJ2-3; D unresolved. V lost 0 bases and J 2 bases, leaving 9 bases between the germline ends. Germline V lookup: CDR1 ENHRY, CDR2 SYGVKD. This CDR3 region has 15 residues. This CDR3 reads CAISESPHFTDTQYF. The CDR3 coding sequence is TGTGCCATCAGTGAGTCACCACATTTCACAGATACGCAGTATTTT.

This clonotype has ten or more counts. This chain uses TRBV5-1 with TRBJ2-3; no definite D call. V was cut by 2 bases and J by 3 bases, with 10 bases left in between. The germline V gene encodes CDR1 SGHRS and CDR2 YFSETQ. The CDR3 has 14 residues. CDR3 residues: CASSFGTATDTQYF. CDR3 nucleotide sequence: TGCGCCAGCAGCTTTGGTACAGCGACAGATACGCAGTATTTT.

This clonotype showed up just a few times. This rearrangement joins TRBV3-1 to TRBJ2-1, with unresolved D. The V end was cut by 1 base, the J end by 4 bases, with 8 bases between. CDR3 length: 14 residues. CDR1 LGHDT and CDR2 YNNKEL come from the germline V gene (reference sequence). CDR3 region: CASSQATGYNEQFF. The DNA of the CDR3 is TGTGCCAGCAGCCAAGCGACCGGTTACAATGAGCAGTTCTTC.

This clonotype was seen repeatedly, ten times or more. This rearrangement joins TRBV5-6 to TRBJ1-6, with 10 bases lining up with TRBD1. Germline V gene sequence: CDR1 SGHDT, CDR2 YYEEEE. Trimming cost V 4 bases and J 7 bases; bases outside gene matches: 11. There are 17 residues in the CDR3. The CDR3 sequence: CASSHRQGALENSPLHF. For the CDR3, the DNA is TGTGCCAGCAGCCACCGACAGGGGGCGCTTGAGAATTCACCCCTCCACTTT.